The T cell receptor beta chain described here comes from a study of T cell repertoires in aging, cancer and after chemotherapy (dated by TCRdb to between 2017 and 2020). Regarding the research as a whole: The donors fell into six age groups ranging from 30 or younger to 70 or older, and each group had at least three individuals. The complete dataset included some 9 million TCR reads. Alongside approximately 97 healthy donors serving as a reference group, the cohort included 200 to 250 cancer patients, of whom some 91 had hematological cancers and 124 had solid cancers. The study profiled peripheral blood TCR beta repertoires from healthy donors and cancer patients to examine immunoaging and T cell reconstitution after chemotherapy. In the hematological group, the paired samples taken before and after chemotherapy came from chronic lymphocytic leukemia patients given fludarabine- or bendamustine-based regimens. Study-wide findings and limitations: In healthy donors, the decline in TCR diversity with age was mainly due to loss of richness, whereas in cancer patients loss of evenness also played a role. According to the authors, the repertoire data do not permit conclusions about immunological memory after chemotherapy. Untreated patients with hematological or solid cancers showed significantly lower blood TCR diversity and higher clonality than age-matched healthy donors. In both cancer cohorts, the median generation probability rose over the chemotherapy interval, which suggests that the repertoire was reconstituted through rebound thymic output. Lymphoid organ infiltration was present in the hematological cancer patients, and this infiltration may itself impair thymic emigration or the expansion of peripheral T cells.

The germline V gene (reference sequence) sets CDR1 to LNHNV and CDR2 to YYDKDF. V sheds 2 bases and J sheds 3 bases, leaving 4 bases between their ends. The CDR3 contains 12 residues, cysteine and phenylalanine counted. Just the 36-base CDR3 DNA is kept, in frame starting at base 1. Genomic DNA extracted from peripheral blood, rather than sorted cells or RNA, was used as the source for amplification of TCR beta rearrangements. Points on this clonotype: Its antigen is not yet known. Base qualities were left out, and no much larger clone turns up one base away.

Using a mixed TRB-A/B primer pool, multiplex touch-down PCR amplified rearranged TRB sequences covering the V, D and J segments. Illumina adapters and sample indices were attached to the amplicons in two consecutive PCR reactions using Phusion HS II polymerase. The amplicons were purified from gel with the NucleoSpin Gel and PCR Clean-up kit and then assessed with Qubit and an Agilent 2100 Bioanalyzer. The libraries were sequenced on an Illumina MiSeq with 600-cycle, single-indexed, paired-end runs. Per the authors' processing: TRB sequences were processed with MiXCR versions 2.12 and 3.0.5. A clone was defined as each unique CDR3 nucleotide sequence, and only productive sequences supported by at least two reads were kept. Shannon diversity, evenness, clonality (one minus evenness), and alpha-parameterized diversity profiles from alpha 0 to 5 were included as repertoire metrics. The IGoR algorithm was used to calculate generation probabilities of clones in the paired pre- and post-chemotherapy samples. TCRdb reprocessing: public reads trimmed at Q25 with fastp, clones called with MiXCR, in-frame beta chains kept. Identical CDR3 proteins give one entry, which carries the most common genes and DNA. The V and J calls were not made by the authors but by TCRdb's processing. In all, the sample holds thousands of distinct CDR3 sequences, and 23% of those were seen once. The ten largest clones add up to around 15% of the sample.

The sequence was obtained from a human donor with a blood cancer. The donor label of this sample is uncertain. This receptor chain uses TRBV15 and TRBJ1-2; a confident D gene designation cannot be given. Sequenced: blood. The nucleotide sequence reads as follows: TGTGCCACCAGCAGACTTGACTATGGCTACACCTTC. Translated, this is CATSRLDYGYTF.